This TCR beta chain was captured in a study of CD8 T cells in Susac syndrome. Sequencing of TCR beta, carried out with a high-throughput approach, was applied to CD8+ and CD4+ T cells from the blood. The CD8+ and CD4+ T cells were isolated magnetically using a negative isolation approach, whereas the TEMRA cells were enriched by FACS. An input of roughly 0.5 to 1 ug of RNA was subjected to reverse transcription using random hexamers. The immunoSEQ assay covered 54 Vbeta and 13 Jbeta segments for CDR3. TCRdb used MiXCR to reprocess the immunoSEQ multiplex PCR reads, holding one entry per CDR3 protein. The sample includes 250,000 to 350,000 distinct CDR3 sequences, roughly 94% of them seen just once. Germline loops: CDR1 LGHNT, CDR2 FRNRAP. CDR3 length equals 13 residues.

The clonotype originates from a human donor with multiple sclerosis. Material: CD4+ T cells from PBMCs. The V gene is TRBV12-5, the J gene TRBJ2-7; tentatively, D is TRBD1 (5 bases). Here the CDR3 DNA reads TGTGCCCCCCCAGAAGGGGCCTCCTACGAGCAGTACTTC. Protein sequence: CAPPEGASYEQYF.